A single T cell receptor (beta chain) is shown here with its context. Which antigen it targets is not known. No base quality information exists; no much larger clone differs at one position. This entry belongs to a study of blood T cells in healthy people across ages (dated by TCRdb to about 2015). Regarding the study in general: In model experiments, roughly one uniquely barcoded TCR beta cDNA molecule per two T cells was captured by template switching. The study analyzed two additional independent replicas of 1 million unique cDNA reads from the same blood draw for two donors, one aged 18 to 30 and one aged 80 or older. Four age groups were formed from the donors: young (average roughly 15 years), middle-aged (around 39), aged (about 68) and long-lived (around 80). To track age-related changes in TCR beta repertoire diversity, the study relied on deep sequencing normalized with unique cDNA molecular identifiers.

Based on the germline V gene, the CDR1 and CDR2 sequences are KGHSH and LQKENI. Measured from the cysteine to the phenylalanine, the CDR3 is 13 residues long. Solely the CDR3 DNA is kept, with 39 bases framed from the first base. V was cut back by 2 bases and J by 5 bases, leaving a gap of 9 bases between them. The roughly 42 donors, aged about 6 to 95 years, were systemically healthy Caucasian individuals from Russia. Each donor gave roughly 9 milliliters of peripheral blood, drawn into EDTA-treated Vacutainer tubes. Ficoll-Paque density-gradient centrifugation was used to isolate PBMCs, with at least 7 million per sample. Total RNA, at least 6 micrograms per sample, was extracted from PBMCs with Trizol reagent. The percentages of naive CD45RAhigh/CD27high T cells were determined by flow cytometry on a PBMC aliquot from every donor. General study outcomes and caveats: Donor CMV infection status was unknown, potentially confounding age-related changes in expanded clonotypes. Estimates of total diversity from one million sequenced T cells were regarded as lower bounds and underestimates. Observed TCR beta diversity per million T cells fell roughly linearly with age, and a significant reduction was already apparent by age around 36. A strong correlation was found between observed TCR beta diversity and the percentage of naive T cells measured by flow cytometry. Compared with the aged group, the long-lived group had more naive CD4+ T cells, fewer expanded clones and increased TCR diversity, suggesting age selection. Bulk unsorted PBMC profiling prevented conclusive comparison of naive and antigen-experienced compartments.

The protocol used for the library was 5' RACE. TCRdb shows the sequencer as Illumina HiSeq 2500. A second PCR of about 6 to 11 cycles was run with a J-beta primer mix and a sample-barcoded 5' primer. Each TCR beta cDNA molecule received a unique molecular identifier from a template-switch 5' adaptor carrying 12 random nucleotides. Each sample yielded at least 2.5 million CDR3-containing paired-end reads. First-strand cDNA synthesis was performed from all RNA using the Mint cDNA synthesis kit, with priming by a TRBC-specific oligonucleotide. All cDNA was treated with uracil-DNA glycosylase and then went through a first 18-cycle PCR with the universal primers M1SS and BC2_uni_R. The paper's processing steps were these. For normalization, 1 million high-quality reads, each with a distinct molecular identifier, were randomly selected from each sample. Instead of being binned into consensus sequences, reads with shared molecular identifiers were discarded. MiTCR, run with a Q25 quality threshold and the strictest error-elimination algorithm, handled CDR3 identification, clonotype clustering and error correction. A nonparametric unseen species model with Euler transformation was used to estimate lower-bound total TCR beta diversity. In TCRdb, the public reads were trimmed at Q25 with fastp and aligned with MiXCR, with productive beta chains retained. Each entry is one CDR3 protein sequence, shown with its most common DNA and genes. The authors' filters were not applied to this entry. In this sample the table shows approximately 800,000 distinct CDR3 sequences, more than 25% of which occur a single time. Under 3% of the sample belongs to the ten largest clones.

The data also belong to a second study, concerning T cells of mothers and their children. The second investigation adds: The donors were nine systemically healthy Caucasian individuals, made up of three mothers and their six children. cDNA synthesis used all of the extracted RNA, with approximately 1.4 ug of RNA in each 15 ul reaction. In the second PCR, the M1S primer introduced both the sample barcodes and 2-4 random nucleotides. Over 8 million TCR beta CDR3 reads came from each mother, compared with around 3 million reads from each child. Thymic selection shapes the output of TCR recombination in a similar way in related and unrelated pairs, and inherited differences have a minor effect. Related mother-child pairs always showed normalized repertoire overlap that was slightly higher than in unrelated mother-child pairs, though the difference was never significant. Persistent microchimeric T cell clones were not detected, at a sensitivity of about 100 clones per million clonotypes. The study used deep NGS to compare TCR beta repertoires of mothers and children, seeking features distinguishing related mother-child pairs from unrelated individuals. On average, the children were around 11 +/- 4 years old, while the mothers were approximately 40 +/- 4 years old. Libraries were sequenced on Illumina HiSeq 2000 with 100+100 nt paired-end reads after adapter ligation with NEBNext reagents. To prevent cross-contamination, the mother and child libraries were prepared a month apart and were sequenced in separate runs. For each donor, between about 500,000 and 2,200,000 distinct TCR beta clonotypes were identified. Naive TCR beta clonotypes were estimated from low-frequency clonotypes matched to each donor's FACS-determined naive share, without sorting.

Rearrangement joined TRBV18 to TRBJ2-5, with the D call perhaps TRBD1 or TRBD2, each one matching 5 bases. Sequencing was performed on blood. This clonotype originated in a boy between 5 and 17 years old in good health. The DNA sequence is TGTGCCAGCTCACCAGGGACCCATGAGACCCAGTACTTC. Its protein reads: CASSPGTHETQYF. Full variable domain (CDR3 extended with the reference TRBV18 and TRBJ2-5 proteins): NAGVMQNPRHLVRRRGQEARLRCSPMKGHSHVYWYRQLPEEGLKFMVYLQKENIIDESGMPKERFSAEFPKEGPSILRIQQVVRGDSAAYFCASSPGTHETQYFGPGTRLLVL.